This T cell receptor beta chain stems from a study of blood T cell repertoires in COVID-19. Study details: Researchers got acute and convalescent COVID-19 samples from the United States, Italy and Spain.

V trimming: 4 bases; J trimming: 0 bases; junction bases outside the gene matches: 4. Per the germline V gene, CDR1 is SEHNR and CDR2 is FQNEAQ (reference sequence). The CDR3 has 15 residues. Authors' analysis steps: Estimates of nucleated cell counts were drawn from the amplification of reference gene primers. Sequencing used immunoSEQ multiplex PCR; TCRdb keeps in-frame clones, though not all of them. V and J calls and clone size follow that table, whereas D and trimming were derived from the DNA. This sample has some 270,000 clones, with 86% found just once. The source material was peripheral blood. The chain employs TRBV7-9 and TRBJ2-3; 7 nucleotides match TRBD1. The sequence was obtained from a man in his forties with active or convalescent COVID-19. This chain's CDR3 is CASSWGQTSTDTQYF. CDR3 in DNA: TGTGCCAGCAGCTGGGGACAGACTAGCACAGATACGCAGTATTTT.